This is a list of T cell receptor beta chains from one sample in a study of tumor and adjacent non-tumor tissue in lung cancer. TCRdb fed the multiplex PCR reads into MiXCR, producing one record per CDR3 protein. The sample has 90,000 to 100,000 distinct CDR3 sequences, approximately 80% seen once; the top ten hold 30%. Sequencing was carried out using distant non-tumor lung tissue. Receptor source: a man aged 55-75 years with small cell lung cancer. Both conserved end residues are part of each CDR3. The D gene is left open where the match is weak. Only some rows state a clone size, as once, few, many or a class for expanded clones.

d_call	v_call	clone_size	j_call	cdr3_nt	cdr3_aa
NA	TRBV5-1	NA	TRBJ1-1	TGCGCCAGCAGCTTGAGTCAGCCAAGTGAATCTTTCTTT	CASSLSQPSESFF
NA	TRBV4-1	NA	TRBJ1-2	TGCGCCATCAGCCCTCCCGGATGGATAAACTATGGCTACACCTTC	CAISPPGWINYGYTF
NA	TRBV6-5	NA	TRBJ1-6	TGTGCCAGCAGCGTCAGGAATCAGGTTGATAATTCACCACTCCACTTT	CASSVRNQVDNSPLHF
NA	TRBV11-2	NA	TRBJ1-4	TGCGCCAGCAGCCATACTGAAAAACTGTTTTTT	CASSHTEKLFF
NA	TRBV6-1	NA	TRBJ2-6	TGTACCACCAGGAATCTAGTCTCCTTTGGGGCCAACGTCCTGACTTTC	CTTRNLVSFGANVLTF
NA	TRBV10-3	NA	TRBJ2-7	TGTGCCATCCTTCCCACAGGGAGCTCCTACGAGCAGTACTTC	CAILPTGSSYEQYF
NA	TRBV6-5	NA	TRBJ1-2	TGTGCCAGCAGTCTGCATACCGGGACAAACTATGGCTACACCTTC	CASSLHTGTNYGYTF
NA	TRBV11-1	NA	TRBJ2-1	TGTACCAGCAGCTTAAAGAGGACGACCTACAATGAACAGTTCTTC	CTSSLKRTTYNEQFF
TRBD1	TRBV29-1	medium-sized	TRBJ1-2	TGCAGCGGGGGACAGGGAGACTATGGCTACACCTTC	CSGGQGDYGYTF
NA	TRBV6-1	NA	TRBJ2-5	TGTGCCAGCAGTGAAGCAGACACCGGGCTTCAAGAGACCCAGTACTTC	CASSEADTGLQETQYF
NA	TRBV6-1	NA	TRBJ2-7	TGTGCCAGCCCGCGGAGGGGGGGTTTCGAGCAGTACTTC	CASPRRGGFEQYF
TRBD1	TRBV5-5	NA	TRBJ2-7	TGTGTCAGCACCTCAATCGGTGTCGGGGACAGGGGTAACGAGCGGTACTTC	CVSTSIGVGDRGNERYF
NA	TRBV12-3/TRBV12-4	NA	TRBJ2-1	TGTGCCAGCATGCGGGGCTTCAATGAAAAGTTCTTC	CASMRGFNEKFF
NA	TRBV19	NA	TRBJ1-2	TGTGCCAGTCGACGGTCGACTCACGATGGCTACACCTTC	CASRRSTHDGYTF
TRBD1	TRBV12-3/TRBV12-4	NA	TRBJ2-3	TGTGCCAGTTTGAAGGACAGGGGGCGAGTTACCCAGTATTTT	CASLKDRGRVTQYF
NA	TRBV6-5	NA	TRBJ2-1	TGTGCAAGCAGTTACTCTGGGGTAGTGAGTAATGAGCAGTTCTTC	CASSYSGVVSNEQFF
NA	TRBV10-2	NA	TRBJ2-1	TGCGCCAGCTGCGAGACCGGCCAGGGTGAGAAGTTGTTC	CASCETGQGEKLF
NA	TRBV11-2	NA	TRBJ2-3	TGTGATAGCAGCTCCGGAGGGATTGCGGGACATACGCTGTATTTT	CDSSSGGIAGHTLYF
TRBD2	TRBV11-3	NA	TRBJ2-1	TGTACCAGTAGCTTCTTGGCGCGGGAGGGGTACAATGAGCAGTTATTC	CTSSFLAREGYNEQLF
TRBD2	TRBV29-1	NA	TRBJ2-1	TGCAACGTCGATACGACTAGCGGGAGGGCAGGGAATGAGCAGTTCTTC	CNVDTTSGRAGNEQFF
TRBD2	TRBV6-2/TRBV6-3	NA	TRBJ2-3	TGTACTAGCAGTTACGGGATTAGCGGGAGATTCGAGGATACGCAGTATTTT	CTSSYGISGRFEDTQYF
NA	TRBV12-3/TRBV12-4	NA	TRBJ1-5	TGTGCCTACAGCCTTGGGGGGGGCAATCAGCCCCAGCATTTT	CAYSLGGGNQPQHF
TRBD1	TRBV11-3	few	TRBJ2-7	TGTGCCAGCAACTTAGGACAGGGGGCGCGATACGAGCAGTACTTC	CASNLGQGARYEQYF
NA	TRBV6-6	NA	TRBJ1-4	TGTGCCAGCAGTCACAGAGCAACTAATGAAAAACTGTTTTTT	CASSHRATNEKLFF
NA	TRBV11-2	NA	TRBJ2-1	TGTCCCAGCAGCCTTAGGGTGGATAGCTCCTACAATGAGCAATTCTTC	CPSSLRVDSSYNEQFF
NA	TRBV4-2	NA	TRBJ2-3	TGTGCCAGCAGCACTGACCCAAGTGGGGAGGGGACATATACGAAGTATTTT	CASSTDPSGEGTYTKYF
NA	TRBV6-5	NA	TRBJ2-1	TGTGCCAGTAGTTACGGGGCTACCAGTGAGCAGTTCTTC	CASSYGATSEQFF
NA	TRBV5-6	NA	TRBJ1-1	TGTGCCAGCAGCTTGGCTTCCGGGATAGCAAACACTGAAACTTTCTTT	CASSLASGIANTETFF
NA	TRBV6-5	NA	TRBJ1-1	TGTGTCAGCAGTTTATTGATAGGGCGGACTGAAGCTTTCTTT	CVSSLLIGRTEAFF
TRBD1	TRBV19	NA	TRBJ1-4	TGTGCCAGTAGTATAGCGGGACAGTCGCTGTTTTTT	CASSIAGQSLFF
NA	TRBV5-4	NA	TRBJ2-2	TGTGCCAGCCTTATGACGGGACGGGAGAACACCGGGGAGCCGTTTTTT	CASLMTGRENTGEPFF
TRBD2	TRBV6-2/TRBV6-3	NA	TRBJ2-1	TGTGCCAGCAGTCCCTCACTAGCGGGGACCTACAATGAGCAGCACTTC	CASSPSLAGTYNEQHF
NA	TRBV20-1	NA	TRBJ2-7	TGCAGTGTCTCGAACATAACTTACGAGCAGTACTTC	CSVSNITYEQYF
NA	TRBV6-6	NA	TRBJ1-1	TGTGCCAGCAGTTCTACTACAGGTGTCAACACTGAAGCTTTCTTT	CASSSTTGVNTEAFF
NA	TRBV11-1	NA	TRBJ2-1	TGTGCCAGCAGCTTAGTAAGGACGACCTACAATGAGCAGTTTTTC	CASSLVRTTYNEQFF
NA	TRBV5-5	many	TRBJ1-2	TGTGCCAGCAGCTTCCGGGGCCCGCGGGGGGACCACTATGGCTACACCTTC	CASSFRGPRGDHYGYTF
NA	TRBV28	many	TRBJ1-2	TGTGCCAGCAGTTTCCCAGTGCCTAACTATGGCTACACCTTC	CASSFPVPNYGYTF
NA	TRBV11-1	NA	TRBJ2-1	TGTGGCAGCAGCTTAGAGATGACGACCTATAATGAGCAGTTCTTC	CGSSLEMTTYNEQFF
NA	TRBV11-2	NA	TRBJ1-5	TGTGTCAGCAACCCATTGGACGGTCTTGGCAATCAGCCCCAGCATTTT	CVSNPLDGLGNQPQHF
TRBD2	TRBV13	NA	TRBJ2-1	TGTGCCAGCACCCCACCCGGGGCGGGAGGGTCCAGTGAGCAGTTCTTC	CASTPPGAGGSSEQFF
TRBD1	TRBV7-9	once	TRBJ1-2	TGTACCAGCAGTTTACAGGGGGCAGACTATGACTACACCTTC	CTSSLQGADYDYTF
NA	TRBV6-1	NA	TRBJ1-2	TGTGCCAGCACGACCGGGGGCCGAAACTGTGGCTACATCTTC	CASTTGGRNCGYIF
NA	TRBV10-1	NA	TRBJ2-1	TGCGTCAGCAGTGAGACAACCCGGAGCTACAATGAGCAGTTCTTC	CVSSETTRSYNEQFF
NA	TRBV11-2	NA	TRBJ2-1	TGTGCCAGCCAGAAACTGCAGGGCGACAATGAGCAATTGTTC	CASQKLQGDNEQLF
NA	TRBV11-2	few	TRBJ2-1	TGTGTCAGTAGCTTACAACAGAATGAGCAGTTCTTC	CVSSLQQNEQFF
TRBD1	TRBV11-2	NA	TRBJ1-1	TGTGCCAACAGCTTAGTGGGACAGCAGGAAGCTTTCTTT	CANSLVGQQEAFF
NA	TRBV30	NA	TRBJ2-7	TGTGCCTGGCAGGGGAGTTCCTACGAGCAGTACTTC	CAWQGSSYEQYF
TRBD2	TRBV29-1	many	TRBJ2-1	TGCAGCGTTGTCGGGCTAGCGGGTACAAATGAGCAGTTCTTC	CSVVGLAGTNEQFF
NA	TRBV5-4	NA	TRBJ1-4	TGTGCCAGCAACCCGAGCGGGGGCGATGAAAAACTGTTTTTT	CASNPSGGDEKLFF
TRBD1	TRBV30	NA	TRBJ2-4	TGTGCCTGGAATGCGGGGACAGGGAGAGCCGAAAACATTCAGTACTTC	CAWNAGTGRAENIQYF
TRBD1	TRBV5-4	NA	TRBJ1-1	TGTGCCAGCCGCTTTGAGACAGGGGGCTTGGGCACTGAGGCTTTCTTT	CASRFETGGLGTEAFF
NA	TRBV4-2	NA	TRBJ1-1	TGTGCCGACAGCCAAGGGGGAAAGGGGAACACTGAAGCTTTCTTT	CADSQGGKGNTEAFF
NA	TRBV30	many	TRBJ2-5	TGTGCCTGGGGGAAGGAAATGTACCAAGAGACCCAGTACTTC	CAWGKEMYQETQYF
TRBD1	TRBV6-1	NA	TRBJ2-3	TGTGCCAACAGTGCCTACAGGGGTAAGGGCACAGATACGCAGTATTTT	CANSAYRGKGTDTQYF
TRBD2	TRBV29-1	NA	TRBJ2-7	TGTAGCGTTGCTGGCGGGAGCGCCCACTACGAGCAGTACTTC	CSVAGGSAHYEQYF